These 27 T cell receptor beta chains share one sample of origin, sequenced in a study of shared clonotypes between healthy human individuals. Some clones are missing from TCRdb's copy, which holds only in-frame ones; the method was immunoSEQ multiplex PCR. Among about 490,000 clones listed, approximately 80% were seen once. Sequencing used PBMCs. The receptors were sampled from a woman in her thirties or forties in good health. Some clones in this sample may be carry-over from other donors' samples.

Points on this clone: A much larger clone lies one base from this, so it may be a read error. DNA for the CDR3: TGTGCCTGGAGTCCGTCCGTAGGAGGCTACACCTTC. Translation: CAWSPSVGGYTF. This chain uses TRBV30 with TRBJ1-2, with D unclear. The CDR3 loop spans 12 amino acids. V lost 2 bases, J lost 8 bases, and 12 bases lay in between. The germline CDR1 and CDR2 sequences are GTSNPN and SVGIG (reference sequence).

The chain uses TRBV5-4 and TRBJ1-1, with D hard to call. The V gene's germline CDR1 is SGHNT and CDR2 YYREEE (reference sequence). This CDR3 has 20 residues. The V end was cut by 0 bases, the J end by 4 bases, with 28 bases between. The CDR3 DNA follows: TGTGCCAGCAGCTTGGAAGTTATTGAGGACCCTCCGTTTGGAACCACTGAAGCTTTCTTT. Translated, it gives CASSLEVIEDPPFGTTEAFF. The variable domain in full, with the rest retrieved from reference TRBV5-4 and TRBJ1-1, is ETGVTQSPTHLIKTRGQQVTLRCSSQSGHNTVSWYQQALGQGPQFIFQYYREEENGRGNFPPRFSGLQFPNYSSELNVNALELDDSALYLCASSLEVIEDPPFGTTEAFFGQGTRLTVV.

This chain uses TRBV6-1 with TRBJ1-6; D is unclear. Trimming cost V 4 bases and J 7 bases, with 5 bases left between them. CDR1 is MNHNS and CDR2 is SASEGT in the germline V gene. This CDR3 comprises 12 residues. The CDR3 nucleotides read TGTGCCAGCAGTGTCCTGAATTCACCCCTCCACTTT. As protein: CASSVLNSPLHF.

On this clone itself: Likely a read error: the CDR3 ends without its conserved phenylalanine or tryptophan. The rearrangement links TRBV5-1 to TRBJ1-2; tentatively, D is TRBD1 (5 bases). V was shortened by 1 base and J by 5 bases, with 12 bases between the two germline ends. This CDR3 comprises 14 residues. The V gene's germline CDR1 is SGHRS and CDR2 YFSETQ. The CDR3 DNA reads as TGCGCCAGCAGCTTGTGGAGGGGTGGATATGGCTACACCCTC. It codes for CASSLWRGGYGYTL.

This clone was counted a single time. The junction does not match germline at one end; this may be a read error. V and J are TRBV5-1 and TRBJ1-3; 9 bases agree with TRBD1. Germline CDR1 and CDR2: SGHRS and YFSETQ. CDR3 length: 15 amino acids. The CDR3 region is CASSQGTGTGNAIYF. CDR3 sequence (DNA): TGCGCCAGCAGCCAGGGGACAGGGACTGGAAACGCCATATATTTT.

The chain employs TRBV7-2 and TRBJ1-4; TRBD1 is a possible D gene (6 bases). CDR3 size: 16 residues. Between the trimmed V and J ends, which lost 1 base and 8 bases, there was a span of 17 bases. In germline, CDR1 is SGHTA, CDR2 FQGNSA. In nucleotides, the CDR3 is TGTGCCAGCAGCTTAGTTGACAGTGGGGGCGGAGAAAAACTGTTTTTT. It codes for CASSLVDSGGGEKLFF.

CDR3 nucleotides: TGTGCCATCAGTGAGTCGATACTAGCGGGGACATACGAGCAGTACTTC. Encoded protein: CAISESILAGTYEQYF. The genes are TRBV10-3 and TRBJ2-7; the match to TRBD2 covers 10 bases. With V trimmed by 0 bases and J by 4 bases, 6 bases remained unmatched. This CDR3 has 16 amino acids. Germline V gives CDR1 ENHRY, CDR2 SYGVKD.

In DNA, the CDR3 is TGCAGCGCCGGACGGGACAGGGGATCCTACGAGCAGTACTTC. Its translation: CSAGRDRGSYEQYF. The chain uses TRBV29-1 and TRBJ2-7, with 10 positions matching TRBD1. With V trimmed by 7 bases and J by 1 base, 7 bases remained unmatched. The CDR3 runs 14 residues. Germline loops: CDR1 SQVTM, CDR2 ANQGSEA.

V gene TRBV27 combines with J gene TRBJ1-5, with D perhaps TRBD1 (6 bases). With 3 bases removed from V and 5 bases from J, the gap between germline ends came to 11 bases. The CDR3 is 14 amino acids. CDR1 is MNHEY, CDR2 SMNVEV, per germline (reference sequence). The CDR3 DNA follows: TGTGCCAGCAGTTTTGGGAGGGGGGATCAGCCCCAGCATTTT. Its translation is CASSFGRGDQPQHF.

The V gene is TRBV28, the J gene TRBJ2-2; either TRBD1 or TRBD2 may supply D (5 bases each). Germline CDR1 and CDR2: MDHEN and SYDVKM. With 3 bases removed from V and 1 base from J, the gap between germline ends came to 9 bases. CDR3 length: 15 residues. CDR3 nucleotides: TGTGCCAGCAGTTTCGGGACCGAGAACACCGGGGAGCTGTTTTTT. This encodes CASSFGTENTGELFF.

This chain uses TRBV6-5 with TRBJ2-3; D is perhaps TRBD2 (5 bases). With 2 bases removed from V and 0 bases from J, the gap between germline ends came to 9 bases. The germline gives CDR1 MNHEY, CDR2 SVGAGI. This CDR3 comprises 15 residues. CDR3 amino acids: CASSYDPSSTDTQYF. The CDR3 coding sequence is TGTGCCAGCAGTTACGACCCTAGCAGCACAGATACGCAGTATTTT.

Here the CDR3 DNA reads TGTGCCAGCTCACCACGGCCAGCCGGGAGGGGGACTAGCGGCTACAATGAGCAGTTCTTC. Its translation: CASSPRPAGRGTSGYNEQFF. V is TRBV18 and J is TRBJ2-1, with 11 bases matching TRBD2. The germline V gene encodes CDR1 KGHSH and CDR2 LQKENI. There are 20 residues in the CDR3. The V and J ends lost 1 base and 3 bases, in that order; junction bases with no gene match: 14.

The chain uses TRBV27 and TRBJ2-7, with D perhaps being TRBD1 or TRBD2 (5 bases each). The germline CDR1 and CDR2 sequences are MNHEY and SMNVEV (reference sequence). This CDR3 has 14 amino acids. V lost 4 bases to trimming and J lost 2 bases, with 12 bases between them. CDR3 in DNA: TGTGCCAGCAGTTCTTTCCAGGGAGCCTACGAGCAGTACTTC. Its protein is CASSSFQGAYEQYF.

In this sample, this clone turned up a few times. This chain uses TRBV4-1 with TRBJ1-3; D remains ambiguous. The germline gives CDR1 MGHRA, CDR2 YSYEKL. This CDR3 comprises 12 residues. Trimming left V 3 bases short and J 4 bases short, with 4 bases between. The CDR3 reads CASSQSGNTIYF. The CDR3 nucleotides read TGCGCCAGCAGCCAGTCCGGAAACACCATATATTTT.

The chain employs TRBV29-1 and TRBJ2-6; D gene unclear. V lost 4 bases to trimming and J lost 0 bases, with 7 bases between them. CDR1 and CDR2 from the germline V gene are SQVTM and ANQGSEA. The CDR3 loop spans 14 amino acids. For the CDR3, the DNA is TGCAGCGTTGCTGGTGCCTCTGGGGCCAACGTCCTGACTTTC. It encodes CSVAGASGANVLTF. Full variable domain (missing parts from reference TRBV29-1 and TRBJ2-6): SAVISQKPSRDICQRGTSLTIQCQVDSQVTMMFWYRQQPGQSLTLIATANQGSEATYESGFVIDKFPISRPNLTFSTLTVSNMSPEDSSIYLCSVAGASGANVLTFGAGSRLTVL.

This chain connects TRBV27 to TRBJ1-2; unclear D gene. The CDR3 runs to 15 residues. Trimming removed 3 bases at V and 0 bases at J, with 11 bases between. The germline gives CDR1 MNHEY, CDR2 SMNVEV (reference sequence). The CDR3: CASSFSGQTNYGYTF. DNA for the CDR3: TGTGCCAGCAGTTTTTCCGGCCAAACTAACTATGGCTACACCTTC.

This chain links TRBV15 with TRBJ1-4; D is unresolved. With 1 base removed from V and 9 bases from J, the gap between germline ends came to 6 bases. The CDR3 loop spans 12 amino acids. CDR1 and CDR2 (germline): LNHNV, YYDKDF (reference sequence). CDR3 nucleotide sequence: TGTGCCACCAGCAGAGGGTTTCAAAAACTGTTTTTT. It specifies CATSRGFQKLFF. Full variable domain (outside the CDR3, taken from reference TRBV15 and TRBJ1-4): DAMVIQNPRYQVTQFGKPVTLSCSQTLNHNVMYWYQQKSSQAPKLLFHYYDKDFNNEADTPDNFQSRRPNTSFCFLDIRSPGLGDTAMYLCATSRGFQKLFFGSGTQLSVL.

The rearrangement uses TRBV5-4 and TRBJ2-7, with unresolved D. Germline-derived CDR1 and CDR2 are SGHNT and YYREEE (reference sequence). V gave up 4 bases and J gave up 2 bases, with 28 bases separating them. The CDR3 spans 19 residues. The CDR3 nucleotides read TGTGCCAGCAGCCAAGTATGGGTGGGCGAACTCGGTCGCACCTACGAGCAGTACTTC. As protein: CASSQVWVGELGRTYEQYF.

In its sample, this clone was seen many times. Here the CDR3 DNA reads TGTGCCACCAGCAGCGGTTGGCCTATGAACACTGAAGCTTTCTTT. As protein: CATSSGWPMNTEAFF. V and J are TRBV15 and TRBJ1-1; D gene uncertain. Between the trimmed V and J ends, which lost 3 bases and 0 bases, there was a span of 11 bases. From germline, CDR1 is LNHNV and CDR2 YYDKDF (reference sequence). This CDR3 spans 15 amino acids.

The chain carries TRBV7-6 and TRBJ1-4, with 9 nucleotides matching TRBD1. The germline V gene has CDR1 SGHVS and CDR2 FNYEAQ. This CDR3 comprises 15 residues. V was clipped by 5 bases and J by 4 bases; unmatched bases: 5. The CDR3 region is CASSRRDRVNEKLFF. CDR3 in DNA: TGTGCCAGCAGCCGACGGGACAGGGTTAATGAAAAACTGTTTTTT.

The chain carries TRBV28 and TRBJ1-2; D uncertain. The V and J ends lost 0 bases and 7 bases respectively, with 9 bases between them. The CDR3 sequence is 13 residues long. Germline V gene sequence: CDR1 MDHEN, CDR2 SYDVKM. As DNA, the CDR3 is TGTGCCAGCAGTTTATGGTCAGAGGCTGGCTACACCTTC. It codes for CASSLWSEAGYTF.

This chain links TRBV5-1 with TRBJ1-2; D is undetermined. The V gene's germline CDR1 is SGHRS and CDR2 YFSETQ. V was clipped by 0 bases and J by 3 bases, with 9 bases between them. This CDR3 contains 14 residues. CDR3 in DNA: TGCGCCAGCAGCTTGGAAGGACTTGACTATGGCTACACCTTC. Translation gives CASSLEGLDYGYTF.

To note about this clone: The sample carries other DNA sequences with the same CDR3. The rearrangement links TRBV5-1 to TRBJ2-3, with 7 bases identical to TRBD1. The V gene's germline CDR1 is SGHRS and CDR2 YFSETQ. Trimming took 2 bases from V and 1 from J; bases not matched to a gene: 1. This CDR3 has 14 residues. The CDR3: CASSFDRGTDTQYF. CDR3 sequence (DNA): TGCGCCAGCAGCTTTGACAGGGGCACAGATACGCAGTATTTT.

The chain employs TRBV23-1 and TRBJ2-3; D perhaps matches TRBD2 (5 bases). TRBV23-1 is given ORF status, its function remaining uncertain. Deletions cut 9 bases from V and 2 bases from J, with 15 bases between. There are 14 residues in the CDR3. CDR3 loop: CARTLAPLTDTQYF. The CDR3 coding sequence is TGCGCCAGAACTCTAGCCCCTCTCACAGATACGCAGTATTTT.

In this sample, this clone turned up a few times. The chain uses TRBV2 and TRBJ2-1, with TRBD1 matching over 10 bases. Trimming removed 6 bases from V and 5 bases from J; junction bases left unmatched: 7. The germline V gene has CDR1 SNHLY and CDR2 FYNNEI. The CDR3 spans 15 residues. The CDR3: CASRNRDRGHNEQFF. The CDR3 nucleotides are TGTGCCAGCAGGAACCGGGACAGGGGACACAATGAGCAGTTCTTC.

This chain uses TRBV11-1 with TRBJ2-1; 7 positions agree with TRBD1. After removal of 3 bases from V and 8 bases from J, the junction contained 10 bases not matched to a gene. CDR3 length: 15 amino acids. The germline V gene encodes CDR1 SGHAT and CDR2 FQDESV (reference sequence). CDR3 sequence reads: CASSFLQGHGDEQFF. The CDR3 DNA sequence: TGTGCCAGCAGCTTTTTACAGGGGCACGGCGATGAGCAGTTCTTC.

This chain connects TRBV10-1 to TRBJ2-5; 11 bases fit TRBD1. Germline values: CDR1 WNHNN, CDR2 SYGVQD (reference sequence). V lost 8 bases, J lost 5 bases, and 13 bases stayed unmatched. The CDR3 is 16 amino acids. In DNA form, the CDR3 reads TGCGCCAGCGGACCCGGGACAGGGGGTGGCCGGGAGACCCAGTACTTC. Amino acids: CASGPGTGGGRETQYF.